A single T cell receptor beta chain is shown here with its context. What it binds is unknown. The entry originates in a study of shared clonotypes between healthy human individuals. Study as a whole: Donors had three CD4 naive, three CD4 memory, two CD8 naive and one CD8 memory plate apiece. Study-wide results and limits: Despite large depth, sorted-subset datasets appeared incompletely sequenced.

This CDR3 has 12 amino acids. Germline loops: CDR1 MDHEN, CDR2 SYDVKM. Trimming pared 2 bases from V and 9 bases from J, leaving 8 bases between. CD45RA-negative memory and CD45RA+ naive subsets were split from the CD4+ cells. Measured with immunoSEQ multiplex PCR; TCRdb has only the in-frame clones, and not every one. Of about 1.1 million clones listed, about 84% are singletons. The receptor was derived from a young man in good health. Some clones in this sample may be carry-over from other donors' samples. The genes are TRBV28 and TRBJ1-5; D is undetermined. Sequencing input: memory CD4+ T cells from PBMCs. Subset in this sample: CD45RA-negative fraction. CDR3 nucleotides: TGTGCCAGCAGTTTAGGCGGGTGGCCCCAGCATTTT. Translating gives CASSLGGWPQHF.